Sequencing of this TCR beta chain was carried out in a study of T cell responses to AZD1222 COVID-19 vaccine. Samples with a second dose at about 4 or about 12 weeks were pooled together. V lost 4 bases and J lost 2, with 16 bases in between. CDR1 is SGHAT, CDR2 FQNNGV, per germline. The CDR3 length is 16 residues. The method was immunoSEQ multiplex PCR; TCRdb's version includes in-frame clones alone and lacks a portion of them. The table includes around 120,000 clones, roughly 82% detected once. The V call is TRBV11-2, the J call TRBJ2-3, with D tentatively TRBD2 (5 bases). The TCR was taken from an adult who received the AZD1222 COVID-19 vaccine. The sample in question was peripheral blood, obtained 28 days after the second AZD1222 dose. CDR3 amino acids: CASSSRGNLYTDTQYF. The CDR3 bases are TGTGCCAGCAGCTCTCGGGGAAACCTATACACAGATACGCAGTATTTT.